The entry below gives a single T cell receptor (beta chain) sequence along with its context. Its antigen is not known. This sample stems from a study of cytomegalovirus exposure and HLA in healthy donors. Broader study findings: Most CMV-associated TCR beta chains were later found to appear HLA-restricted. Later on, an analysis tied 15,000 to 20,000 TCR beta sequences to HLA alleles at 0.05 false discovery rate. Despite most TCR sequences being rare, some public TCRs occurred in many donors.

This CDR3 spans 15 amino acids. The ends lost 5 bases at V and 4 bases at J; junction bases unmatched: 7. Germline assignment: CDR1 SNHLY and CDR2 FYNNEI. It was with 60 Vbeta and 13 Jbeta primers that the PCR ran. Only in-frame clones appear in the TCRdb table, and some are missing; sequencing was by immunoSEQ multiplex PCR. The top ten clones hold more than 6.5% of a sample with more than 150,000 clones, about 80% of them seen once. The chain joins TRBV2 to TRBJ1-4, with 7 bases fitting TRBD1. The clonotype was recovered from a woman in her forties or fifties in good health and CMV-seropositive. The sequenced material came from PBMCs. The CDR3 reads CASSQTGNGNEKLFF. For the CDR3, the DNA is TGTGCCAGCAGTCAGACAGGGAATGGTAATGAAAAACTGTTTTTT.